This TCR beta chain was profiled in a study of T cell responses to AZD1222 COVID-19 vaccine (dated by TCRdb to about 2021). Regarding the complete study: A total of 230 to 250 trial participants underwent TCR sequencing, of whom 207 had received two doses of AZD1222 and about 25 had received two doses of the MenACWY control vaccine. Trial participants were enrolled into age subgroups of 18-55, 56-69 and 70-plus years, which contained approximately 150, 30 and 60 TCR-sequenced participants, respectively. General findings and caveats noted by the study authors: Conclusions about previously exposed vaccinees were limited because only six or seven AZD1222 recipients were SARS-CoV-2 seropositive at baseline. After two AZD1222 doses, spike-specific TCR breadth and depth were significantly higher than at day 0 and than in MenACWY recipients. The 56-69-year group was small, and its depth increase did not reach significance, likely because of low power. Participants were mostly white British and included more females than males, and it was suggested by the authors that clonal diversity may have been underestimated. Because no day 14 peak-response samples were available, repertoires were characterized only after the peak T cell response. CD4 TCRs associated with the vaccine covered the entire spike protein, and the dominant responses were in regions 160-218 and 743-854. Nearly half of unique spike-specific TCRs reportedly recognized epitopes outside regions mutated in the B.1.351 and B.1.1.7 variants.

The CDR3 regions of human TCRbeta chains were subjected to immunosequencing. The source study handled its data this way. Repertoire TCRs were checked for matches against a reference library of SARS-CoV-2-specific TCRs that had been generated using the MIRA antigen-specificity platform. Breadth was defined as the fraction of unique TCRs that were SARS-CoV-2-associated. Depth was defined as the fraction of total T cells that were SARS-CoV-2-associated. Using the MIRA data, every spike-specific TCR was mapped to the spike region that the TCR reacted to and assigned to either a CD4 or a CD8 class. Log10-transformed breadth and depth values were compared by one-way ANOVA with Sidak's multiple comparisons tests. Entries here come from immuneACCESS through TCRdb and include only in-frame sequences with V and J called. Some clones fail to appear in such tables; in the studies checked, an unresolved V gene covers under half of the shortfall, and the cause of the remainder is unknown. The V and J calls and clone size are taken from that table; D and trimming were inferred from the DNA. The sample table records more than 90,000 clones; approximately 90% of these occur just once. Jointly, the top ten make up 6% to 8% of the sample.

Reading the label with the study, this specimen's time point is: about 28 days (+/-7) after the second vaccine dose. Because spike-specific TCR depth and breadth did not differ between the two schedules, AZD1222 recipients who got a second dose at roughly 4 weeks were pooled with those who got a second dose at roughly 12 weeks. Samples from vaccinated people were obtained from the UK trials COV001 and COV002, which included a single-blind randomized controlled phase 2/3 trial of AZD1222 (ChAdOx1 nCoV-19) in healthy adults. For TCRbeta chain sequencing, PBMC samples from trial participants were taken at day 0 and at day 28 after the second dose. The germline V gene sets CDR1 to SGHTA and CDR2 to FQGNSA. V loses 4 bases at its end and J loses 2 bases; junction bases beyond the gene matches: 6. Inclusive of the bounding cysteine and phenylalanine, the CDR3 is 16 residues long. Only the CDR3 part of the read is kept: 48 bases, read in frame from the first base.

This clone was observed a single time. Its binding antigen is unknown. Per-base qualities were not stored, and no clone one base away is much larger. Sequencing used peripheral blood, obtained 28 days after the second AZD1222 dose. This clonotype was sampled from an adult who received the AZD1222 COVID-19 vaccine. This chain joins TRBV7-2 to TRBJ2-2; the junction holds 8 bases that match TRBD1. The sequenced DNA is TGTGCCAGCAGCTCCCAGGGACAGGTCAACACCGGGGAGCTGTTTTTT. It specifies CASSSQGQVNTGELFF.